The 22 T cell receptor beta chains below all came from one sample that was sequenced in a study of radiation and T cells in renal cell carcinoma. Sequenced by immunoSEQ multiplex PCR; TCRdb stores in-frame clones only, minus some. The sample contains about 150,000 clones, roughly 90% of which appear only once. The sample's time point: blood 2 weeks post-SBRT. Specified treatment: 15 Gy SBRT to primary tumor, nephrectomy 4 weeks later. Sequencing used blood, obtained from a patient whose treatment included radiotherapy and nephrectomy. Receptors originate from a woman between 50 and 59 years old with renal cell carcinoma.

The chain has TRBV5-1 and TRBJ1-4; D call uncertain. The length of the CDR3 is 15 residues. V was trimmed by 0 bases and J by 0 bases, leaving 6 bases between them. Germline lookup yields CDR1 SGHRS and CDR2 YFSETQ. In DNA, the CDR3 is TGCGCCAGCAGCTTGGACGGGGCAACTAATGAAAAACTGTTTTTT. Translation: CASSLDGATNEKLFF. The whole variable domain, filled in from reference TRBV5-1 and TRBJ1-4, reads KAGVTQTPRYLIKTRGQQVTLSCSPISGHRSVSWYQQTPGQGLQFLFEYFSETQRNKGNFPGRFSGRQFSNSRSEMNVSTLELGDSALYLCASSLDGATNEKLFFGSGTQLSVL.

The CDR3 DNA is TGTGCCAGCAGCTCCCGGGGTGTCTACGAGCAGTACTTC. Protein product: CASSSRGVYEQYF. The V and J genes are TRBV7-8 and TRBJ2-7; perhaps TRBD2 as D (5 bases). V was clipped by 4 bases and J by 3 bases, with 10 bases between them. There are 13 residues in the CDR3. Germline CDR1 is SGHVS and CDR2 is FQNEAQ.

The chain joins TRBV7-2 to TRBJ2-5; D not certain. The germline V gene encodes CDR1 SGHTA and CDR2 FQGNSA. CDR3 size: 17 residues. Deletions cut 1 base from V and 5 bases from J, with 20 bases between. CDR3 sequence (DNA): TGTGCCAGCAGCTTAGAAGGCTCGTGGGCAGCAACTGAGACCCAGTACTTC. Translated: CASSLEGSWAATETQYF.

V usage is TRBV5-6 and J usage is TRBJ2-5, with 9 bases fitting TRBD2. The length of the CDR3 is 16 residues. Germline CDR1 SGHDT, CDR2 YYEEEE. The junction had 9 bases not matched to a gene; V was cut back by 1 base and J by 5 bases. In DNA form, the CDR3 reads TGTGCCAGCAGCTTGTTAAGCGGGGGGAGGGTGGAGACCCAGTACTTC. Its protein is CASSLLSGGRVETQYF.

V and J are TRBV2 and TRBJ1-2; TRBD1 might be the D (6 bases). This CDR3 comprises 12 residues. V lost 11 bases and J lost 1, with 11 bases in between. CDR1 and CDR2 from the germline V gene are SNHLY and FYNNEI. CDR3 residues: CADRDNNYGYTF. The CDR3 region has the DNA TGTGCCGACCGGGACAATAACTATGGCTACACCTTC.

The gene calls are TRBV30 and TRBJ2-7; TRBD1 might be the D (6 bases). V shed 3 bases and J shed 2 bases, with 11 bases lying between them. The CDR3 extends over 13 amino acids. The germline V gene encodes CDR1 GTSNPN and CDR2 SVGIG (reference sequence). The chain's CDR3 is CAWSGWGPYEQYF. The CDR3 bases are TGTGCCTGGAGCGGGTGGGGGCCCTACGAGCAGTACTTC.

This chain joins TRBV6-1 and TRBJ2-4, with D perhaps given as TRBD1 or TRBD2 (5 bases each). The V and J ends lost 2 bases and 1 base respectively, with 9 bases between them. The CDR3 runs to 15 residues. Germline CDR1 reads MNHNS; CDR2 reads SASEGT. The CDR3 nucleotides are TGTGCCAGCAGTGAAACCTGGGGGGCCAAAAACATTCAGTACTTC. This sequence encodes CASSETWGAKNIQYF.

The rearrangement uses TRBV10-3 and TRBJ1-2; 8 nucleotides agree with TRBD1. Looked up from germline, CDR1 is ENHRY and CDR2 is SYGVKD. This CDR3 has 14 residues. V trimming: 6 bases; J trimming: 2 bases; junction bases outside the gene matches: 5. CDR3 sequence: CAISNRGENYGYTF. The CDR3 nucleotides read TGTGCCATCAGCAACAGGGGGGAAAACTATGGCTACACCTTC.

The chain carries TRBV25-1 and TRBJ2-7, with D tentatively TRBD1 (5 bases). This CDR3 contains 13 residues. Germline CDR1 is MGHDK and CDR2 is SYGVNS. Trimming removed 6 bases from V and 0 bases from J, with 9 bases in between. CDR3 DNA: TGTGCCAGCAGCTTCCAGGGCTCCTACGAGCAGTACTTC. It is translated as CASSFQGSYEQYF.

The J gene is TRBJ2-1, the V gene TRBV6-6, with D uncertain. The CDR3 contains 12 residues. The V gene lost 7 bases and the J gene lost 5 bases, with 9 bases spanning the gap. Germline values: CDR1 MNHNY, CDR2 SVGAGI (reference sequence). The CDR3 protein is CASTQVNNEQFF. The CDR3 coding sequence is TGTGCCAGCACCCAGGTCAACAATGAGCAGTTCTTC.

V and J are TRBV11-3 and TRBJ2-2; 10 bases map to TRBD2. The CDR3 sequence is 14 residues long. Trimming removed 4 bases from V and 7 bases from J; junction bases left unmatched: 3. Germline assignment: CDR1 SGHNT and CDR2 YENEEA. The chain's CDR3 is CASSSRTSGGELFF. The CDR3 region has the DNA TGTGCCAGCAGCTCCAGGACTAGCGGCGGGGAGCTGTTTTTT.

The chain couples TRBV7-8 to TRBJ2-2, with D tentatively TRBD2 (6 bases). The CDR3 is made up of 15 amino acids. The V gene lost 4 bases and the J gene lost 3 bases, with 12 bases spanning the gap. The V gene's germline CDR1 is SGHVS and CDR2 FQNEAQ. CDR3 in amino acids: CASSSSGGHTGELFF. Here the CDR3 DNA reads TGTGCCAGCAGCTCCTCCGGGGGACACACCGGGGAGCTGTTTTTT.

In nucleotides, the CDR3 is TGTGCCATCAGTGAGGGGACACCCTACGAGCAGTACTTC. Protein product: CAISEGTPYEQYF. The chain couples TRBV10-3 to TRBJ2-7; tentatively, D is TRBD1 (6 bases). CDR1 ENHRY and CDR2 SYGVKD come from the germline V gene. The CDR3 extends over 13 amino acids. Trimming shortened V by 2 bases and J by 2 bases, and 7 bases separated the two germline ends.

The rearrangement uses TRBV6-5 and TRBJ1-5, with D possibly being TRBD1 (5 bases). The germline CDR1 and CDR2 sequences are MNHEY and SVGAGI. This CDR3 is built from 15 residues. V lost 6 bases and J lost 0, with 12 bases in between. This CDR3 reads CASRSGFYSNQPQHF. The CDR3 DNA reads as TGTGCCAGCAGGTCAGGGTTTTATAGCAATCAGCCCCAGCATTTT.

This chain connects TRBV6-1 to TRBJ1-2; the D gene is possibly TRBD1 (5 bases). Trimming removed 4 bases at V and 1 base at J, with 13 bases between. The CDR3 consists of 15 residues. Germline values: CDR1 MNHNS, CDR2 SASEGT. Here the CDR3 DNA reads TGTGCCAGCAGTGGGGTAGGGGTCATTAACTATGGCTACACCTTC. It codes for CASSGVGVINYGYTF.

The chain couples TRBV4-3 to TRBJ2-2; D possibly corresponds to TRBD2 (7 bases). V lost 0 bases and J 3 bases, leaving 11 bases between the germline ends. This CDR3 is built from 16 residues. CDR1 is LGHNA and CDR2 is YSLEER in the germline V gene. The CDR3 DNA follows: TGCGCCAGCAGCCAAGATGTAGGGGGGGACACCGGGGAGCTGTTTTTT. Its protein product is CASSQDVGGDTGELFF.

This chain uses TRBV19 with TRBJ1-2; D possibly corresponds to TRBD1 (5 bases). The CDR3 loop spans 13 amino acids. Germline loops: CDR1 LNHDA, CDR2 SQIVND (reference sequence). The V end was cut by 6 bases, the J end by 1 base, with 9 bases between. In nucleotides, the CDR3 is TGTGCCAGTAGAGACAGAGATAACTATGGCTACACCTTC. Translated, it gives CASRDRDNYGYTF.

This clone was recorded only once. This sequence joins TRBV30 and TRBJ1-6, with D uncertain. CDR3 length: 14 residues. V was shortened by 1 base and J by 9 bases, with 13 bases between the two germline ends. Germline loops: CDR1 GTSNPN, CDR2 SVGIG (reference sequence). The CDR3 reads CAWSGRFPRSPLHF. For the CDR3, the DNA is TGTGCCTGGAGTGGCAGGTTCCCTCGTTCACCCCTCCACTTT. Together with reference TRBV30 and TRBJ1-6, the CDR3 gives the full variable domain: SQTIHQWPATLVQPVGSPLSLECTVEGTSNPNLYWYRQAAGRGLQLLFYSVGIGQISSEVPQNLSASRPQDRQFILSSKKLLLSDSGFYLCAWSGRFPRSPLHFGNGTRLTVT.

This chain connects TRBV7-9 to TRBJ1-4, with TRBD1 as a possible D gene (5 bases). The germline CDR1 and CDR2 sequences are SEHNR and FQNEAQ (reference sequence). CDR3 length: 15 amino acids. V lost 1 base to trimming and J lost 5 bases, with 11 bases between them. The CDR3: CASSLVQGLNEKLFF. CDR3 in DNA: TGTGCCAGCAGCTTAGTCCAGGGCCTGAATGAAAAACTGTTTTTT.

In its sample, this clone was seen once. The rearrangement links TRBV15 to TRBJ2-1, with D unresolved. The V and J ends lost 4 bases and 7 bases respectively, with 17 bases between them. In germline, CDR1 is LNHNV, CDR2 YYDKDF (reference sequence). The CDR3 runs to 15 residues. The CDR3 coding sequence is TGTGCCACCAGCATCCTAGAAAAAGTAGGGAATGAGCAGTTCTTC. Its protein product is CATSILEKVGNEQFF.

The rearrangement uses TRBV7-2 and TRBJ2-1, with D tentatively TRBD1 or TRBD2 (5 bases each). CDR3 length equals 15 residues. Germline V gene sequence: CDR1 SGHTA, CDR2 FQGNSA. The V gene lost 5 bases and the J gene lost 8 bases, with 19 bases spanning the gap. The DNA of the CDR3 is TGTGCCAGCAGCGAACCCGGGACCCCGAAGGATGAGCAGTTCTTC. It specifies CASSEPGTPKDEQFF.

The V call is TRBV6-1, the J call TRBJ2-5, with 9 nucleotides matching TRBD2. Germline values: CDR1 MNHNS, CDR2 SASEGT. V shed 4 bases and J 7 bases; nucleotides not matched to a gene: 13. CDR3 size: 16 residues. The CDR3: CASSGGSGGPSWTQYF. CDR3 DNA sequence: TGTGCCAGCAGTGGAGGTAGCGGGGGACCGAGTTGGACCCAGTACTTC.